The rows below give T cell receptor beta chains drawn from one sample of a study of sequential checkpoint blockade in melanoma. Using immunoSEQ multiplex PCR, the repertoire was profiled, and TCRdb retains in-frame clones only, with some absent. Of roughly 6,100 clones in the sample, around a fifth are singletons; the top ten hold less than 20%. Specimen: tumor tissue (inferred from file names), collected from a patient given nivolumab and ipilimumab in sequence. These receptors were taken from a human donor with melanoma. The CDR3 runs from the conserved cysteine through the conserved F or W. The order of the fields is D gene, J gene, V gene, clone size, CDR3 protein, CDR3 DNA. A D gene is named only where the DNA matches it firmly. Clone size, where shown, is once, few, many, or a class for clones that have expanded.

D gene: .; J gene: TRBJ2-3; V gene: TRBV6-8; clone size: medium-sized; CDR3 protein: CASSYKHTLDYTQYF; CDR3 DNA: TGTGCCAGCAGTTATAAACACACTCTAGATTATACGCAGTATTTT
D gene: TRBD1; J gene: TRBJ1-2; V gene: TRBV18; clone size: .; CDR3 protein: CASSPTTRDRDGYGYTF; CDR3 DNA: TGTGCCAGCTCACCTACGACCAGGGACAGGGATGGCTATGGCTACACCTTC
D gene: .; J gene: TRBJ1-5; V gene: TRBV19; clone size: .; CDR3 protein: CASSMVGEVSQPQHF; CDR3 DNA: TGTGCCAGTAGTATGGTCGGGGAGGTTAGTCAGCCCCAGCATTTT
D gene: .; J gene: TRBJ2-5; V gene: TRBV18; clone size: .; CDR3 protein: CASSDGLRETQYF; CDR3 DNA: TGTGCCAGCTCCGACGGACTCCGGGAGACCCAGTACTTC
D gene: TRBD1; J gene: TRBJ2-1; V gene: TRBV11-3; clone size: many; CDR3 protein: CASSPGTAYNEQFF; CDR3 DNA: TGTGCCAGCAGCCCCGGGACAGCTTACAATGAGCAGTTCTTC
D gene: .; J gene: TRBJ1-4; V gene: TRBV7-2; clone size: .; CDR3 protein: CASSLPSGEKLFF; CDR3 DNA: TGTGCCAGCAGCCTGCCAAGTGGGGAAAAACTGTTTTTT
D gene: TRBD1; J gene: TRBJ1-2; V gene: TRBV6-8; clone size: many; CDR3 protein: CASSYSTGPYGYTF; CDR3 DNA: TGTGCCAGCAGTTACTCGACAGGGCCCTATGGCTACACCTTC
D gene: .; J gene: TRBJ2-2; V gene: TRBV29-1; clone size: medium-sized; CDR3 protein: CSGQVGNTGELFF; CDR3 DNA: TGCAGCGGACAGGTGGGGAACACCGGGGAGCTGTTTTTT
D gene: .; J gene: TRBJ2-6; V gene: TRBV5-1; clone size: few; CDR3 protein: CASSQDSSSGANVLTF; CDR3 DNA: TGCGCCAGCAGCCAAGACTCCAGCTCTGGGGCCAACGTCCTGACTTTC
D gene: TRBD2; J gene: TRBJ2-1; V gene: TRBV11-3; clone size: few; CDR3 protein: CASSSRLAGSYNEQFF; CDR3 DNA: TGTGCCAGCAGCTCACGACTAGCGGGCTCCTACAATGAGCAGTTCTTC
D gene: .; J gene: TRBJ1-1; V gene: TRBV6-1; clone size: .; CDR3 protein: CASSEERNTEAFF; CDR3 DNA: TGTGCCAGCAGTGAAGAGAGGAACACTGAAGCTTTCTTT
D gene: TRBD2; J gene: TRBJ2-7; V gene: TRBV25-1; clone size: few; CDR3 protein: CASSAPQGRGGSSYEQYF; CDR3 DNA: TGTGCCAGCAGTGCCCCCCAAGGACGGGGGGGGTCCTCCTACGAGCAGTACTTC
D gene: .; J gene: TRBJ2-1; V gene: TRBV30; clone size: medium-sized; CDR3 protein: CAWSTRQELNEQFF; CDR3 DNA: TGTGCCTGGAGTACCCGACAGGAGTTGAATGAGCAGTTCTTC
D gene: TRBD1; J gene: TRBJ1-2; V gene: TRBV19; clone size: few; CDR3 protein: CASSITPTGNYGYTF; CDR3 DNA: TGTGCCAGTAGTATAACCCCGACAGGGAACTATGGCTACACCTTC
D gene: .; J gene: TRBJ2-5; V gene: TRBV18; clone size: .; CDR3 protein: CASSPLAEETQYF; CDR3 DNA: TGTGCCAGCTCACCACTAGCGGAAGAGACCCAGTACTTC
D gene: TRBD1; J gene: TRBJ1-2; V gene: TRBV27; clone size: few; CDR3 protein: CASSLFTGDRVYGYTF; CDR3 DNA: TGTGCCAGCAGTTTATTCACAGGGGACCGGGTTTATGGCTACACCTTC
D gene: TRBD2; J gene: TRBJ2-7; V gene: TRBV9; clone size: .; CDR3 protein: CASSQGLAGYRSYEQYF; CDR3 DNA: TGTGCCAGCAGCCAGGGACTAGCGGGTTATAGGTCCTACGAGCAGTACTTC
D gene: .; J gene: TRBJ2-1; V gene: TRBV1; clone size: .; CDR3 protein: CASSLSGTTYINEQFF; CDR3 DNA: TGCGCCAGCAGCCTAAGCGGGACTACTTACATCAATGAGCAGTTCTTC
D gene: .; J gene: TRBJ2-1; V gene: TRBV6-8; clone size: medium-sized; CDR3 protein: CASSGWQDYNEQFF; CDR3 DNA: TGTGCCAGCAGTGGATGGCAGGACTACAATGAGCAGTTCTTC
D gene: TRBD2; J gene: TRBJ2-7; V gene: TRBV7-6; clone size: .; CDR3 protein: CASSKGLAGVHEQYF; CDR3 DNA: TGTGCCAGCAGCAAAGGACTAGCGGGAGTCCACGAGCAGTACTTC
D gene: TRBD2; J gene: TRBJ2-3; V gene: TRBV5-1; clone size: .; CDR3 protein: CASSPEASGGPTDTQYF; CDR3 DNA: TGCGCCAGCAGCCCGGAGGCTAGCGGGGGCCCCACAGATACGCAGTATTTT
D gene: TRBD1; J gene: TRBJ1-6; V gene: TRBV11-3; clone size: many; CDR3 protein: CASSLGTGFYNSPLHF; CDR3 DNA: TGTGCCAGCAGCCTTGGGACAGGGTTTTATAATTCACCCCTCCACTTT
D gene: .; J gene: TRBJ2-7; V gene: TRBV11-3; clone size: medium-sized; CDR3 protein: CASRTEGGSYEQYF; CDR3 DNA: TGTGCCAGCAGGACCGAGGGTGGCTCCTACGAGCAGTACTTC
D gene: .; J gene: TRBJ2-5; V gene: TRBV9; clone size: many; CDR3 protein: CASSVGMGSQETQYF; CDR3 DNA: TGTGCCAGCAGCGTAGGGATGGGAAGTCAAGAGACCCAGTACTTC
D gene: .; J gene: TRBJ2-2; V gene: TRBV6-8; clone size: medium-sized; CDR3 protein: CATRSSFTGELFF; CDR3 DNA: TGTGCCACTAGGTCTAGCTTTACCGGGGAGCTGTTTTTT
D gene: .; J gene: TRBJ1-1; V gene: TRBV14; clone size: .; CDR3 protein: CASSQAARGWSEAFF; CDR3 DNA: TGTGCCAGCAGCCAAGCGGCGCGGGGATGGAGTGAAGCTTTCTTT
D gene: .; J gene: TRBJ1-4; V gene: TRBV18; clone size: .; CDR3 protein: CASSRVQGIRSRVNEKLFF; CDR3 DNA: TGTGCCAGCTCACGAGTCCAGGGAATCAGAAGCCGCGTTAATGAAAAACTGTTTTTT
D gene: TRBD2; J gene: TRBJ2-5; V gene: TRBV19; clone size: .; CDR3 protein: CASSYSGPQETQYF; CDR3 DNA: TGTGCCAGTAGTTATAGCGGGCCACAAGAGACCCAGTACTTC
D gene: .; J gene: TRBJ2-7; V gene: TRBV19; clone size: once; CDR3 protein: CASSIRVHYEQYF; CDR3 DNA: TGTGCCAGTAGTATACGGGTCCACTACGAGCAGTACTTC